One T cell receptor beta chain is described in this entry. V lost 2 bases to trimming and J lost 8 bases, with 6 bases between them. Germline assignment: CDR1 MNHEY and CDR2 SVGAGI. The CDR3 consists of 12 residues. These data originate in a study of blood T cell repertoires in COVID-19. Study summary: Samples of COVID-19 (acute and convalescent) were obtained from the United States, Italy and Spain.

Method: immunoSEQ multiplex PCR; TCRdb's copy keeps in-frame clones and lacks some. The data contain roughly 200,000 clones, around 90% of them singletons. The receptor comes from a man aged 45-60 years with acute or convalescent COVID-19. The sample taken for sequencing was peripheral blood. V usage is TRBV6-5 and J usage is TRBJ1-4; no reliable D call. CDR3 loop: CASSYGREKLFF. Written as DNA, the CDR3 is TGTGCCAGCAGTTACGGGAGGGAAAAACTGTTTTTT.